A single sample gave rise to the 20 T cell receptor beta chains below, sequenced in a study of cytomegalovirus exposure and HLA in healthy donors. Sequencing was performed with immunoSEQ multiplex PCR; in TCRdb, only in-frame clones are kept and a portion is missing. The sample has almost 200,000 clones, roughly three quarters seen once. Sequenced input: PBMCs. These TCRs come from a woman in her twenties or thirties in good health and CMV-seronegative.

This clone has at least ten counts. The J gene is TRBJ2-7, the V gene TRBV18; 10 bases line up with TRBD1. This CDR3 comprises 15 residues. Per germline, CDR1 KGHSH and CDR2 LQKENI. Trimming at V came to 3 bases and at J to 5 bases, leaving 7 bases not matched to a gene. This chain's CDR3 is CASSPSGQGSNEQYF. CDR3 sequence (DNA): TGTGCCAGCTCACCCTCGGGACAGGGGAGCAACGAGCAGTACTTC.

The rearrangement uses TRBV29-1 and TRBJ2-1, with 7 nucleotides matching TRBD2. CDR1 and CDR2 from the germline V gene are SQVTM and ANQGSEA. The CDR3 runs to 13 residues. With 3 bases clipped from V and 6 bases from J, the junction kept 5 bases outside the gene matches. The CDR3 DNA follows: TGCAGCGTTGATTGGACTAGGAGCAATGAGCAGTTCTTC. It codes for CSVDWTRSNEQFF.

This clone has at least ten counts. The chain joins TRBV5-4 to TRBJ2-5; D is ambiguous. Between the trimmed V and J ends, which lost 0 bases and 4 bases, there was a span of 10 bases. The CDR3 extends over 14 amino acids. Germline values: CDR1 SGHNT, CDR2 YYREEE (reference sequence). CDR3 nucleotide sequence: TGTGCCAGCAGCTTGGCTGCCCTAGGAGAGACCCAGTACTTC. Its translation is CASSLAALGETQYF. Filled out from reference TRBV5-4 and TRBJ2-5, the complete variable domain reads ETGVTQSPTHLIKTRGQQVTLRCSSQSGHNTVSWYQQALGQGPQFIFQYYREEENGRGNFPPRFSGLQFPNYSSELNVNALELDDSALYLCASSLAALGETQYFGPGTRLLVL.

V is TRBV9 and J is TRBJ2-3; TRBD2 matches 10 bases. The CDR3 has 16 amino acids. In germline, CDR1 is SGDLS, CDR2 YYNGEE. V gave up 0 bases and J gave up 0 bases; unmatched junction bases: 1. CDR3 loop: CASSVGTSGSTDTQYF. The CDR3 DNA reads TGTGCCAGCAGCGTAGGGACTAGCGGAAGCACAGATACGCAGTATTTT.

This chain links TRBV9 with TRBJ1-1; D unclear. Germline V lookup: CDR1 SGDLS, CDR2 YYNGEE. Deletions cut 0 bases from V and 2 bases from J, with 8 bases between. The CDR3 consists of 14 residues. CDR3 in amino acids: CASSVVPGNTEAFF. The DNA for the CDR3 is TGTGCCAGCAGCGTAGTCCCGGGAAACACTGAAGCTTTCTTT.

The J gene is TRBJ2-7, the V gene TRBV28, with D perhaps matching TRBD2 (6 bases). This CDR3 is built from 14 residues. Trimming left V 3 bases short and J 3 bases short, with 12 bases between. Germline V lookup: CDR1 MDHEN, CDR2 SYDVKM. CDR3 protein: CASSFSVGSYEQYF. The CDR3 nucleotides read TGTGCCAGCAGTTTTTCAGTCGGGAGCTACGAGCAGTACTTC. Together with reference TRBV28 and TRBJ2-7, the CDR3 gives the full variable domain: DVKVTQSSRYLVKRTGEKVFLECVQDMDHENMFWYRQDPGLGLRLIYFSYDVKMKEKGDIPEGYSVSREKKERFSLILESASTNQTSMYLCASSFSVGSYEQYFGPGTRLTVT.

This chain joins TRBV5-1 and TRBJ2-5, with a possible D match to TRBD2 (6 bases). Germline assignment: CDR1 SGHRS and CDR2 YFSETQ. Trimming left V 1 base short and J 4 bases short, with 8 bases between. The CDR3 is made up of 13 amino acids. The CDR3 loop is CASSLQRVETQYF. CDR3 sequence (DNA): TGCGCCAGCAGCTTGCAGCGGGTAGAGACCCAGTACTTC.

The chain links TRBV30 to TRBJ2-1; 8 bases match TRBD2. CDR1 and CDR2 (germline): GTSNPN, SVGIG (reference sequence). V lost 0 bases and J lost 4; bases outside the gene matches: 2. The CDR3 spans 14 residues. The CDR3 bases are TGTGCCTGGAGTGTGGCTAGCGGGTACAATGAGCAGTTCTTC. This sequence encodes CAWSVASGYNEQFF.

This clone has a handful of counts. The V call is TRBV10-3, the J call TRBJ2-6; 7 nucleotides agree with TRBD2. This CDR3 is 15 amino acids long. CDR1 is ENHRY, CDR2 SYGVKD, per germline. After removal of 4 bases from V and 8 bases from J, the junction contained 8 bases not matched to a gene. In DNA form, the CDR3 reads TGTGCCATCAGTGGCGGGGAGGGGAAGACCAACGTCCTGACTTTC. It translates to CAISGGEGKTNVLTF.

The chain joins TRBV5-6 to TRBJ2-7, with D possibly matching TRBD1 (6 bases). CDR3 length: 15 residues. V was pared by 2 bases and J by 7 bases, with 19 bases between. From germline, CDR1 is SGHDT and CDR2 YYEEEE. The CDR3 nucleotides are TGTGCCAGCAGCTTCAGGGGTCAATTTCCGGGGGAGCAGTACTTC. This codes for CASSFRGQFPGEQYF.

V is TRBV19 and J is TRBJ1-5, with no clear D. Germline V gene data show CDR1 as LNHDA and CDR2 as SQIVND (reference sequence). The CDR3 runs 18 residues. The V end lost 5 bases, the J end lost 0 bases, and 20 bases lay between the germline ends. The CDR3 protein is CASSWSGNNLYSNQPQHF. The DNA of the CDR3 is TGTGCCAGTAGTTGGTCGGGGAATAACCTCTATAGCAATCAGCCCCAGCATTTT.

This clone was counted many times. The rearrangement links TRBV27 to TRBJ1-5; D unclear. The V gene's germline CDR1 is MNHEY and CDR2 SMNVEV (reference sequence). Trimming left V 2 bases short and J 2 bases short, with 7 bases between. This CDR3 has 14 residues. In nucleotides, the CDR3 is TGTGCCAGCAGTTTAGGAGGAGGCAATCAGCCCCAGCATTTT. It translates to CASSLGGGNQPQHF.

This clone was counted once. The chain carries TRBV2 and TRBJ1-3; D unresolved. CDR3 size: 15 residues. Per the germline V gene, CDR1 is SNHLY and CDR2 is FYNNEI. The V and J ends lost 6 bases and 0 bases respectively, with 12 bases between them. The CDR3 is CASRWQESSGNTIYF. In DNA form, the CDR3 reads TGTGCCAGCAGGTGGCAGGAAAGCTCTGGAAACACCATATATTTT.

The chain recombines TRBV4-2 with TRBJ1-4, with unresolved D. V was trimmed by 4 bases and J by 5 bases, leaving 11 bases between them. Germline V gene data show CDR1 as LGHNA and CDR2 as YNFKEQ. The CDR3 runs to 14 residues. The CDR3 reads CASSRFGGNEKLFF. The CDR3, as DNA: TGTGCCAGCAGCCGCTTCGGAGGAAATGAAAAACTGTTTTTT.

The CDR3 nucleotides are TGTGCCAGCAGCGCACAGGGTACGGTGGGGGAGCTGTTTTTT. Encoded protein: CASSAQGTVGELFF. V gene TRBV7-7 combines with J gene TRBJ2-2; the D gene is possibly TRBD1 (6 bases). Germline V gene data show CDR1 as SSHAT and CDR2 as FNYEAQ (reference sequence). There are 14 residues in the CDR3. V gave up 5 bases and J gave up 8 bases, with 15 bases separating them. The entire variable domain, with the rest obtained from reference TRBV7-7 and TRBJ2-2, is as follows: GAGVSQSPRYKVTKRGQDVTLRCDPISSHATLYWYQQALGQGPEFLTYFNYEAQPDKSGLPSDRFSAERPEGSISTLTIQRTEQRDSAMYRCASSAQGTVGELFFGEGSRLTVL.

The CDR3 is CASSRTSGSMTAIDEQFF. CDR3 coding DNA: TGCGCCAGCAGCCGGACTAGCGGGAGTATGACGGCTATCGATGAGCAGTTCTTC. The rearrangement links TRBV5-1 to TRBJ2-1; TRBD2 aligns across 13 bases. The CDR3 totals 18 residues. The germline gives CDR1 SGHRS, CDR2 YFSETQ. J was trimmed by 8 bases and V by 4 bases; bases with no gene match: 15.

This chain uses TRBV7-6 with TRBJ2-1; 9 bases fit TRBD1. The CDR3 loop spans 17 amino acids. The V gene end was trimmed by 4 bases and the J gene end by 8 bases; junction bases not matched to a gene: 15. Germline assignment: CDR1 SGHVS and CDR2 FNYEAQ. The chain's CDR3 is CASSSYRPGQGVDEQFF. The CDR3 DNA follows: TGTGCCAGCAGCTCCTACCGACCGGGACAGGGAGTGGATGAGCAGTTCTTC.

The V call is TRBV9, the J call TRBJ1-5; 9 bases are a match to TRBD1. The ends lost 7 bases at V and 2 bases at J; junction bases unmatched: 16. The CDR3 has 18 residues. Germline V gives CDR1 SGDLS, CDR2 YYNGEE. CDR3 protein: CASSPGQGGGSGNQPQHF. As DNA, the CDR3 is TGTGCCAGCTCTCCGGGACAGGGAGGAGGTTCGGGCAATCAGCCCCAGCATTTT.

The chain uses TRBV5-1 and TRBJ2-3, with 7 bases matching TRBD1. The CDR3 is 15 residues long. V lost 1 base and J lost 0; bases outside the gene matches: 2. CDR1 and CDR2 from the germline V gene are SGHRS and YFSETQ. This chain's CDR3 is CASSLTGASTDTQYF. CDR3 nucleotides: TGCGCCAGCAGCTTGACAGGGGCCAGCACAGATACGCAGTATTTT.

This sequence joins TRBV7-9 and TRBJ1-2; D gene unclear. Germline V gives CDR1 SEHNR, CDR2 FQNEAQ (reference sequence). Trimming removed 4 bases at V and 8 bases at J, with 11 bases between. The CDR3 has 12 residues. CDR3 sequence reads: CASSSNPGGYTF. In DNA, the CDR3 is TGTGCCAGCAGCTCCAACCCGGGGGGCTACACCTTC.